Described below is a single TCR beta chain sequence and its context. Germline lookup yields CDR1 MNHEY and CDR2 SVGAGI. This CDR3 contains 14 residues. The V end lost 7 bases, the J end lost 7 bases, and 16 bases lay between the germline ends. The sample belongs to a study of blood T cell repertoires in COVID-19. Background on the study: Samples of COVID-19 (acute and convalescent) were obtained from the United States, Italy and Spain. PBMCs, B-cell-depleted T cells, or T cells provided the cDNA or gDNA that made up the material.

Authors' data handling: How many nucleated cells were present was estimated from reference gene primer amplification. Measured with immunoSEQ multiplex PCR; TCRdb has only the in-frame clones, and not every one. D and trimming were read from the DNA, whereas the V and J calls and clone size are those reported in that table. Of 200,000 to 300,000 clones in the sample, 84% were seen once. This sequence originates from a human donor in a cohort sampled during active COVID-19. The chain is built from TRBV6-5 and TRBJ1-4; no clear D. The specimen sequenced was peripheral blood. The chain's CDR3 is CASNQAPFGEKLFF. The CDR3 coding sequence is TGTGCCAGCAACCAAGCCCCGTTTGGTGAAAAACTGTTTTTT.